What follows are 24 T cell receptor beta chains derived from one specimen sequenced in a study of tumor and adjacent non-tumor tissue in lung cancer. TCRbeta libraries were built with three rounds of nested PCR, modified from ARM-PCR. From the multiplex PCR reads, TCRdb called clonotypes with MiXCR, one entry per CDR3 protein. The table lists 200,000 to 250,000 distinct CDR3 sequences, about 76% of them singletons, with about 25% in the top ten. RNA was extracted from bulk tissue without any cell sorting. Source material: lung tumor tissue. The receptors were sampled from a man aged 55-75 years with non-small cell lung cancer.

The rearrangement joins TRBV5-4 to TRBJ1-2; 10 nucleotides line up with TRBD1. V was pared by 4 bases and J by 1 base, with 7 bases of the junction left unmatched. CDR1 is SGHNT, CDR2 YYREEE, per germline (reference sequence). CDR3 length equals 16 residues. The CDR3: CASSRRDRGFNYGYTF. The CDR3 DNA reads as TGTGCCAGCAGCCGCCGGGACAGGGGCTTTAACTATGGCTACACCTTC.

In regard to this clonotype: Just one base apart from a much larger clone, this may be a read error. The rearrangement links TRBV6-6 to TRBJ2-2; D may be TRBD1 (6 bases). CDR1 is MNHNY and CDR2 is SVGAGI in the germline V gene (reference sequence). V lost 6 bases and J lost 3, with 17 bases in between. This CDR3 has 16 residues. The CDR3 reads CASRDSVFVHTGELFF. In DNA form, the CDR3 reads TGTGCCAGCAGGGACAGCGTTTTTGTCCACACCGGGGAGCTGTTTTTT.

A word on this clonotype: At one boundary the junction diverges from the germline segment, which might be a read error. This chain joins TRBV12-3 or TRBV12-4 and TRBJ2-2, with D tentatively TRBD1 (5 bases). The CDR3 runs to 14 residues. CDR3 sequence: CASIPGHNTGELFF. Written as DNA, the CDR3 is TGTGCAAGCATTCCCGGACATAACACCGGGGAGCTGTTTTTT.

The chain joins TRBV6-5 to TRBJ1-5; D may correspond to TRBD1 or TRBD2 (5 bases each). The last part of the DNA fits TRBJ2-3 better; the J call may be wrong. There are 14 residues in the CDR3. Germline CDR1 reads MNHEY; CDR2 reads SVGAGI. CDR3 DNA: TGTGCCAGCCGGGGCAGATATAGCAATCAGCCCCAGTATTTT. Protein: CASRGRYSNQPQYF.

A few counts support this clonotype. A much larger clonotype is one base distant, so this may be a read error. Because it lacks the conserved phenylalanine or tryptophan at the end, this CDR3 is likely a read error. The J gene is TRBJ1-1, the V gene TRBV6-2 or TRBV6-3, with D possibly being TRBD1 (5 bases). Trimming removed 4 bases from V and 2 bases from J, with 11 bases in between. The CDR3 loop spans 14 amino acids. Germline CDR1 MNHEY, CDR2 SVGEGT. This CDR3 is CASSWGRLNTEAFL. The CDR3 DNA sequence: TGTGCCAGCAGTTGGGGACGGCTAAACACTGAAGCTTTCCTT.

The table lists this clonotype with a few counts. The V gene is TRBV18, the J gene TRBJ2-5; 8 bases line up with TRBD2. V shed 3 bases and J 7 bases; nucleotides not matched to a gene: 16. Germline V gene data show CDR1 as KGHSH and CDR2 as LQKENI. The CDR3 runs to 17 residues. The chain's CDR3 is CASSPPATGGPTRTQYF. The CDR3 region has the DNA TGTGCCAGCTCACCTCCCGCCACGGGGGGGCCGACTCGGACCCAGTACTTC.

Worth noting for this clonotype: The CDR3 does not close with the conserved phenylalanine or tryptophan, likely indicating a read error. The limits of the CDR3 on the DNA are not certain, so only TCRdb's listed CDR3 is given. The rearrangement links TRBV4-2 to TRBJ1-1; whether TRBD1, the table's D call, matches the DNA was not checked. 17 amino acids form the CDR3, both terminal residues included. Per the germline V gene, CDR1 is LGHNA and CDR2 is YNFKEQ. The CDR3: CASSQDVPGSSGTEDFV.

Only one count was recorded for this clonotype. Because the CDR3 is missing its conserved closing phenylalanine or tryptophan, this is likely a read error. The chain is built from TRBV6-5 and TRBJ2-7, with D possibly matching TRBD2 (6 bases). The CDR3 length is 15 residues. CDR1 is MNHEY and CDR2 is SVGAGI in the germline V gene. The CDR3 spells CVNSYHWGGDYEQYS. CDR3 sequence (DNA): TGTGTCAACAGTTACCACTGGGGCGGGGACTACGAGCAGTACTCC.

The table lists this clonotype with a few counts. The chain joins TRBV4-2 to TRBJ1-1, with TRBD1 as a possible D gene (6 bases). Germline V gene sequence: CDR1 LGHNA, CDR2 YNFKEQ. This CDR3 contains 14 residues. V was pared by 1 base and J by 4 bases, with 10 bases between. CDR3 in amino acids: CASSQGGQSTEAFF. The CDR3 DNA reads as TGTGCCAGCAGCCAAGGGGGGCAGAGCACTGAAGCTTTCTTT.

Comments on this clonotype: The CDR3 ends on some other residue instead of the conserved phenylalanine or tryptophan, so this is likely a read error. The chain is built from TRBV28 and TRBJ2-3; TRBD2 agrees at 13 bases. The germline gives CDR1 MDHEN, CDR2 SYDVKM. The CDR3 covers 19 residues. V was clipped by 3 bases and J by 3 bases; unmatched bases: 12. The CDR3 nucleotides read TGTGCCAGCAGTTTTGACAGGCTGGGGACTAGCGGGGTGACAGATACGCAGTATCTT. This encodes CASSFDRLGTSGVTDTQYL.

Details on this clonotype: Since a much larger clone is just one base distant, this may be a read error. CDR3 loop: CASCEAPGDYGYTF. DNA for the CDR3: TGTGCCAGCTGTGAAGCCCCGGGGGACTATGGCTACACCTTC. The chain carries TRBV6-1 and TRBJ1-2, with a weak D call TRBD1 (5 bases). The CDR3 covers 14 residues. Germline values: CDR1 MNHNS, CDR2 SASEGT.

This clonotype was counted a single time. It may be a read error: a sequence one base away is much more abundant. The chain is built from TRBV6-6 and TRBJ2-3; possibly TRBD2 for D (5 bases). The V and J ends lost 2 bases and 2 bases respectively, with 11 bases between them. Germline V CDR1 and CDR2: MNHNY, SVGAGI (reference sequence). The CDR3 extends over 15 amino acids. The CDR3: CASSYVSLDTDTQYF. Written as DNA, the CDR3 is TGTGCCAGCAGTTACGTTTCACTAGACACAGATACGCAGTATTTT.

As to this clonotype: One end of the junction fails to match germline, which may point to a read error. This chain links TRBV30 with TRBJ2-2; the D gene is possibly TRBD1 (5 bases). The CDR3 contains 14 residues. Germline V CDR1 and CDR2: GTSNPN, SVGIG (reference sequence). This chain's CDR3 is CAWDPQVDTGELFF. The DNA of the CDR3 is TGTGCCTGGGACCCTCAAGTGGACACTGGGGAGCTGTTTTTT.

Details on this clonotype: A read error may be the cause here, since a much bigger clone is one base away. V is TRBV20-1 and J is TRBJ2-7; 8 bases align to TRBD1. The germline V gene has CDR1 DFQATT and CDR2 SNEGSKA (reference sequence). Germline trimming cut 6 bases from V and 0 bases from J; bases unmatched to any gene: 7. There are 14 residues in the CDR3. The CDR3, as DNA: TGCAGTGCCGTGACAGGGGTCCTCTCCTACGAGCAGTACTTC. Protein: CSAVTGVLSYEQYF.

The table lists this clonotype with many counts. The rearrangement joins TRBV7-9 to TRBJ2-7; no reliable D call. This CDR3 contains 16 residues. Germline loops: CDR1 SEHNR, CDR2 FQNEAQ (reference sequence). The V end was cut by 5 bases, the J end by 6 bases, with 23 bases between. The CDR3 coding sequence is TGTGCCAGCAGCCCGAGCAGTCAACAGCCCCGGGTCGAGCAGTACTTC. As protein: CASSPSSQQPRVEQYF.

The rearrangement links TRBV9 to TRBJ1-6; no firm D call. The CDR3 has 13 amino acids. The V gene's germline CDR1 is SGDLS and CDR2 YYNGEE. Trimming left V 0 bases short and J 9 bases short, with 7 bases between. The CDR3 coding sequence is TGTGCCAGCAGCGTAGGAGGAGGTTCACCCCTCCACTTT. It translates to CASSVGGGSPLHF.

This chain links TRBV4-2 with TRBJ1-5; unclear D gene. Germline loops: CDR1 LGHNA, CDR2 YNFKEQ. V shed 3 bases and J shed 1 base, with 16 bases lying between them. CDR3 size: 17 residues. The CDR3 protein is CASSQGIIVTSNQPQHF. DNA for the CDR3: TGTGCCAGCAGCCAGGGGATCATAGTTACCAGCAATCAGCCCCAGCATTTT.

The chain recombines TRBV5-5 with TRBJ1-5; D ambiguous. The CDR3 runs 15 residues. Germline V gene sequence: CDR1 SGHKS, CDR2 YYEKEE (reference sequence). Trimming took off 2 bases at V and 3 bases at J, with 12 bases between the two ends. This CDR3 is CASSFDWSLNQPQHF. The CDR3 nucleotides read TGTGCCAGCAGCTTTGATTGGTCCCTCAATCAGCCCCAGCATTTT.

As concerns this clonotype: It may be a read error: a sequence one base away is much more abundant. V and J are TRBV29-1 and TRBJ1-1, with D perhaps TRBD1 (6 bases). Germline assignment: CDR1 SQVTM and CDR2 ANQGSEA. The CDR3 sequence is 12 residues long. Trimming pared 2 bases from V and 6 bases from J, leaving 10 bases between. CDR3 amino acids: CSVERGDSEAFF. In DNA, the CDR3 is TGCAGCGTTGAAAGGGGGGACTCTGAAGCTTTCTTT.

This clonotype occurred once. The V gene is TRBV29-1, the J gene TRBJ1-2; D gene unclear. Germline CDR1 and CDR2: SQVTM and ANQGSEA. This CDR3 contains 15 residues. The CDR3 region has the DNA TGCATTGTTGTCAGGACGGCCGAATCTAACTATGGCTACACCTTC. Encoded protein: CIVVRTAESNYGYTF.

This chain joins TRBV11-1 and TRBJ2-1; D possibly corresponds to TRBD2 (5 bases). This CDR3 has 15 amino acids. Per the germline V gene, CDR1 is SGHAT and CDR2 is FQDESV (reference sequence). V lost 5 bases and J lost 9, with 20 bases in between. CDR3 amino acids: CASSTDYNSYIEQFF. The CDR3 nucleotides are TGTGCCAGCAGCACCGACTACAACTCCTATATTGAGCAGTTCTTC.

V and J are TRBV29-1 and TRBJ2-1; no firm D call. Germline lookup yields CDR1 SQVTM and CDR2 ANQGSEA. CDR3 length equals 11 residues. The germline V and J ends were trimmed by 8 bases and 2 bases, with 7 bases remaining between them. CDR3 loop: CSQRTYNEQFF. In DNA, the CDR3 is TGCAGCCAACGTACCTACAATGAGCAGTTCTTC.

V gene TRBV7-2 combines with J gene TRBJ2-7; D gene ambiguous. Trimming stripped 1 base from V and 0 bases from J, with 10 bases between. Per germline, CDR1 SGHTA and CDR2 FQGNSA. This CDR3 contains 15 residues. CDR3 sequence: CASSLVGGSSYEQYF. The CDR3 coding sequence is TGTGCCAGCAGCTTAGTGGGCGGAAGCTCCTACGAGCAGTACTTC.

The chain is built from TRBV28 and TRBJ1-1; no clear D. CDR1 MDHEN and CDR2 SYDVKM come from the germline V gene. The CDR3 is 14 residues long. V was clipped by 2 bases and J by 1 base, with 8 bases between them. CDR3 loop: CASSLPERNTEAFF. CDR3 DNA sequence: TGTGCCAGCAGTTTACCGGAGAGGAACACTGAAGCTTTCTTT.